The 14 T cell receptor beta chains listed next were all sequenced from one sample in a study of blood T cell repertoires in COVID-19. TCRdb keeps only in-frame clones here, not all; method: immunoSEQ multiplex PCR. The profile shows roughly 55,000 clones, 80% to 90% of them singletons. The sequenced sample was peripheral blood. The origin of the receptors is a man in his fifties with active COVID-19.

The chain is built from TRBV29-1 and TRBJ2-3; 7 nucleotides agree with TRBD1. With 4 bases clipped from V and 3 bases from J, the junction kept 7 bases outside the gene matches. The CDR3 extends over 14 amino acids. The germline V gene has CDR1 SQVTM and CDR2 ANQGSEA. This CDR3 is CSVVKGAGTDTQYF. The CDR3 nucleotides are TGCAGCGTTGTTAAGGGGGCCGGGACAGATACGCAGTATTTT.

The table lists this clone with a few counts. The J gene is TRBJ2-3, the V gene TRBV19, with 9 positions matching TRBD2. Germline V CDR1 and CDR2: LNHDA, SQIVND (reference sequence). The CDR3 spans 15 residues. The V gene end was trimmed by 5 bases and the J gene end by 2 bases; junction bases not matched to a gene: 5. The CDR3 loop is CASSPVAGATDTQYF. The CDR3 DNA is TGTGCCAGTAGTCCCGTAGCGGGGGCCACAGATACGCAGTATTTT.

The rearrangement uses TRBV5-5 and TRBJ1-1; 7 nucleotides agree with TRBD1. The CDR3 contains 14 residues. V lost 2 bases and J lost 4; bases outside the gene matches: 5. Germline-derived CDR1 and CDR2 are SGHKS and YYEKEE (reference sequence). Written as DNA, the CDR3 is TGTGCCAGCAGCTTTGCAGGGGGAGGCACTGAAGCTTTCTTT. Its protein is CASSFAGGGTEAFF.

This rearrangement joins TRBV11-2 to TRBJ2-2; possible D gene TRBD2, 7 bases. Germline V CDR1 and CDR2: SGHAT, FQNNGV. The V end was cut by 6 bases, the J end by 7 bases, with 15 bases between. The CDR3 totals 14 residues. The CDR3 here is CASSWGGLGGELFF. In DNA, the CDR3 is TGTGCCAGCAGTTGGGGGGGCCTAGGCGGGGAGCTGTTTTTT.

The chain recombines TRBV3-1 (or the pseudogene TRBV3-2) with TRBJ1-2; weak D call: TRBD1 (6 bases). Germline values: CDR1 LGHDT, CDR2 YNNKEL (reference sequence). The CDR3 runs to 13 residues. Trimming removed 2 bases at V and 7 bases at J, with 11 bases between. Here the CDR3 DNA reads TGTGCCAGCAGCCAAAGTCCCAGGGGTGGCTACACCTTC. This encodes CASSQSPRGGYTF.

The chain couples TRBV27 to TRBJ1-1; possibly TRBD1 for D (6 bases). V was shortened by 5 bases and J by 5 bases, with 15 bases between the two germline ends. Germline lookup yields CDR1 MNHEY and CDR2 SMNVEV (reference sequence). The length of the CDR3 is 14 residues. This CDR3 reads CASSITGRKTEAFF. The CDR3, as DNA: TGTGCCAGCAGTATTACAGGGAGAAAAACTGAAGCTTTCTTT.

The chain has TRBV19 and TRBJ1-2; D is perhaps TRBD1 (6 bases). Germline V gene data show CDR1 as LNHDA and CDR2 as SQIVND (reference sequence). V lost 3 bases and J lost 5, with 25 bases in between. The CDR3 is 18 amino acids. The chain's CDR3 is CASSIAPLDSAAVYGYTF. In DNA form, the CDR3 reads TGTGCCAGTAGTATTGCCCCCCTGGACAGTGCTGCAGTTTATGGCTACACCTTC.

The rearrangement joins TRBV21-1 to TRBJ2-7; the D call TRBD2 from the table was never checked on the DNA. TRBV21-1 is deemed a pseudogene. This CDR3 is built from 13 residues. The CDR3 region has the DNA TGTGCCAGCAGTGAGGGGGGGACCTACGAGCAGTACTTC. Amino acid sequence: CASSEGGTYEQYF.

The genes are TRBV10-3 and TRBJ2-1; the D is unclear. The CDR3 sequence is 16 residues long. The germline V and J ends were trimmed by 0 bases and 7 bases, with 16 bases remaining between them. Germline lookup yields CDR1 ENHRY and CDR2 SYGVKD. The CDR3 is CAISESLVTAENEQFF. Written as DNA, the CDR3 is TGTGCCATCAGTGAGTCGTTAGTTACGGCGGAAAATGAGCAGTTCTTC.

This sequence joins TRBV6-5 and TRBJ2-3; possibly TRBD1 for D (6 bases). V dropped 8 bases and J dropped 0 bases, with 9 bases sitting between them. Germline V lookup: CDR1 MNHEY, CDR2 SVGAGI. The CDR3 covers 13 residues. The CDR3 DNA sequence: TGTGCCAGCGGGGGCGCCAGCACAGATACGCAGTATTTT. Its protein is CASGGASTDTQYF.

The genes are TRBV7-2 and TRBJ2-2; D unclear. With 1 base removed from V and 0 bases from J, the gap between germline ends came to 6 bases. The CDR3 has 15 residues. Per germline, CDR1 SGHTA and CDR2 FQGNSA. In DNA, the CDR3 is TGTGCCAGCAGCTTAGACGCGGCGAACACCGGGGAGCTGTTTTTT. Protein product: CASSLDAANTGELFF.

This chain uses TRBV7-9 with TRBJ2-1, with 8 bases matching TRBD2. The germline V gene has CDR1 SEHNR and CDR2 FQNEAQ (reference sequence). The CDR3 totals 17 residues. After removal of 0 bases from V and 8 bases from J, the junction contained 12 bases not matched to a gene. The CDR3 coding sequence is TGTGCCAGCAGCTTAGCGCCGAGGAGCGGGGGCCCACATGAGCAGTTCTTC. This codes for CASSLAPRSGGPHEQFF.

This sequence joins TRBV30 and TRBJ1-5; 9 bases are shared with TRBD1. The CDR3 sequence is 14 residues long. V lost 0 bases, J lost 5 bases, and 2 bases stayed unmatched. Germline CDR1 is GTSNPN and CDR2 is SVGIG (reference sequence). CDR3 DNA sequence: TGTGCCTGGAGTGTACGGACAGGGGATCAGCCCCAGCATTTT. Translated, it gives CAWSVRTGDQPQHF.

CDR3 protein: CASSPLPGEKETQYF. CDR3 nucleotide sequence: TGTGCCAGCTCACCTCTCCCAGGGGAGAAAGAGACCCAGTACTTC. The V and J genes are TRBV18 and TRBJ2-5, with D possibly matching TRBD1 (6 bases). The CDR3 extends over 15 amino acids. Germline CDR1 and CDR2: KGHSH and LQKENI. The V end lost 3 bases, the J end lost 3 bases, and 14 bases lay between the germline ends.